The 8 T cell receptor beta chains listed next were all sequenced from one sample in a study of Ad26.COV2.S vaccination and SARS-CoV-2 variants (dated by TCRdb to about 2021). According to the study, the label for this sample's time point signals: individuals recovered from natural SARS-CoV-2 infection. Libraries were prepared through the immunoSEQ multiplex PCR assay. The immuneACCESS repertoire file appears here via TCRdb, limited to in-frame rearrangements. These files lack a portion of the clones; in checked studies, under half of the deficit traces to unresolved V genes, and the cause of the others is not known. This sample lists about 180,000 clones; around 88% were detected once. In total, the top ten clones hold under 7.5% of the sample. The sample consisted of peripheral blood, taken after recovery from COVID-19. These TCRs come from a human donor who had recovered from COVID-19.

The CDR3 reads CASSPQGNNQPQHF. CDR3 bases: TGCGCCAGCAGCCCCCAGGGGAACAATCAGCCCCAGCATTTT. This chain uses TRBV4-1 with TRBJ1-5, with D possibly matching TRBD1 (6 bases). The germline V gene has CDR1 MGHRA and CDR2 YSYEKL. The CDR3 runs to 14 residues. Between the trimmed V and J ends, which lost 4 bases and 3 bases, there was a span of 10 bases.

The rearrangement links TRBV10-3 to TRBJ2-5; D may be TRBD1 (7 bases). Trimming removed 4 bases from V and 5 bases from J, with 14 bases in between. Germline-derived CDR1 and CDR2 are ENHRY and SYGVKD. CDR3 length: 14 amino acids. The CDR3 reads CAISVGGGAETQYF. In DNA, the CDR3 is TGTGCCATCAGTGTTGGAGGGGGCGCGGAGACCCAGTACTTC.

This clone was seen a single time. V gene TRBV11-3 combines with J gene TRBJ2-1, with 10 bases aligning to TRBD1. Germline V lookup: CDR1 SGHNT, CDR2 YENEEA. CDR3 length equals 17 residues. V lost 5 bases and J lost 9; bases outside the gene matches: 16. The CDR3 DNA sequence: TGTGCCAGCAGCCCTCGACAGGGGGCCGATCGATCGGGTGAGCAGTTCTTC. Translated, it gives CASSPRQGADRSGEQFF.

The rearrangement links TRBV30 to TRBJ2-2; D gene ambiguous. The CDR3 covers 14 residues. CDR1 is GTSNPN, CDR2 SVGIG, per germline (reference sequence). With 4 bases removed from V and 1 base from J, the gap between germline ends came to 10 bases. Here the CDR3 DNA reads TGTGCCTGGAAGTTCTATGGGAACACCGGGGAGCTGTTTTTT. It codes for CAWKFYGNTGELFF.

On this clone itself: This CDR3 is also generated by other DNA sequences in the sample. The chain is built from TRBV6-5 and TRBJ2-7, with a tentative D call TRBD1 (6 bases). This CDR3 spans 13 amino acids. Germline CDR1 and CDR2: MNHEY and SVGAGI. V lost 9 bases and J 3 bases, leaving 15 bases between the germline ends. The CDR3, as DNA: TGTGCCAGTAGTATTGGACAGAACTACGAGCAGTACTTC. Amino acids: CASSIGQNYEQYF.

The CDR3 is CASRLAGVVNGEQFF. The CDR3 region has the DNA TGTGCCAGCAGGCTAGCGGGGGTTGTCAATGGTGAGCAGTTCTTC. This sequence joins TRBV28 and TRBJ2-1; 10 positions agree with TRBD2. Germline CDR1 is MDHEN and CDR2 is SYDVKM. This CDR3 comprises 15 residues. V dropped 6 bases and J dropped 9; count of bases not matched to a gene: 11.

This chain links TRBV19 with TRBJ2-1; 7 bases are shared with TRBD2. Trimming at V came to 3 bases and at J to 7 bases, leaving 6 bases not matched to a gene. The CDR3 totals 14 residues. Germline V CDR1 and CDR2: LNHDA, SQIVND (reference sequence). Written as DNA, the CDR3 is TGTGCCAGTAGTATCAAAGCGGGATTGAATGAGCAGTTCTTC. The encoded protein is CASSIKAGLNEQFF.

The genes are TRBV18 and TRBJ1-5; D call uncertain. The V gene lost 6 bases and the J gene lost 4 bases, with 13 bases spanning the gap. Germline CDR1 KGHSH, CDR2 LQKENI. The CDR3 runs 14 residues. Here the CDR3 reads CASSLGGNNQPQHF. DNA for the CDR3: TGTGCCAGCTCGCTCGGAGGGAATAATCAGCCCCAGCATTTT.